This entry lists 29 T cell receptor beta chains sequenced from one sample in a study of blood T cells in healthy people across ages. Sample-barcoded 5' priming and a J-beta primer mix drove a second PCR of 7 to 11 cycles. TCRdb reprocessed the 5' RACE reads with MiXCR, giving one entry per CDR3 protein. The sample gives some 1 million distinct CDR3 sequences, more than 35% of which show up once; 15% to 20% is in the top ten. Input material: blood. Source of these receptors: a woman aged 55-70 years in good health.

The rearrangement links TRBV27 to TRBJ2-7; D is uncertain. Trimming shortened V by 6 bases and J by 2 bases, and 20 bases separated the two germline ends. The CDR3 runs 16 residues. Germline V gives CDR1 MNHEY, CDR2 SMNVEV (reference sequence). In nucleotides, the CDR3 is TGTGCCAGCAGCCCCGCTCGGGTGTTAAGTCCCTACGAGCAGTACTTC. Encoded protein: CASSPARVLSPYEQYF.

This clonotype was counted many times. The CDR3 spells CASSVSGTDTQYF. The CDR3 DNA reads TGTGCCAGCAGTGTTTCCGGCACAGATACGCAGTATTTT. The chain couples TRBV25-1 to TRBJ2-3; D not resolved. The CDR3 runs 13 residues. V lost 4 bases, J lost 1 base, and 6 bases lay in between. The germline gives CDR1 MGHDK, CDR2 SYGVNS.

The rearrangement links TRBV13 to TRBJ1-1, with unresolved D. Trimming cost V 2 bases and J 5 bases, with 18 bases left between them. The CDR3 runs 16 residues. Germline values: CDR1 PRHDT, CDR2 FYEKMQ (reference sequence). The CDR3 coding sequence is TGTGCCAGCAGCTTACCCAGGCGGAAGTGGGTTACTGAAGCTTTCTTT. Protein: CASSLPRRKWVTEAFF.

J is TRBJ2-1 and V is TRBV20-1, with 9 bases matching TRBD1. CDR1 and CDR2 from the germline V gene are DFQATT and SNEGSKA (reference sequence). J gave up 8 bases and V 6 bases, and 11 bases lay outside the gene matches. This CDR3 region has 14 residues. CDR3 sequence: CSATAGQGSDEQFF. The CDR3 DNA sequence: TGCAGTGCCACGGCGGGACAGGGTTCCGATGAGCAGTTCTTC.

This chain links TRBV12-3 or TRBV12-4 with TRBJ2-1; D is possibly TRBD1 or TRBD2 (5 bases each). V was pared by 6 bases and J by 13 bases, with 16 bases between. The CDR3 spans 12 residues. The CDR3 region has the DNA TGTGCCAGCAGCCCGACCACGGGGACCCAGTTCTTC. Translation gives CASSPTTGTQFF.

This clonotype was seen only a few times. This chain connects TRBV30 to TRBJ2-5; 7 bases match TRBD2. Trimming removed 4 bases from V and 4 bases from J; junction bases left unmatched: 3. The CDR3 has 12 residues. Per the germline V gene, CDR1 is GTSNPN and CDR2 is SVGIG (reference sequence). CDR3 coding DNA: TGTGCCTGGACTCGCGGGAGAGAGACCCAGTACTTC. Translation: CAWTRGRETQYF.

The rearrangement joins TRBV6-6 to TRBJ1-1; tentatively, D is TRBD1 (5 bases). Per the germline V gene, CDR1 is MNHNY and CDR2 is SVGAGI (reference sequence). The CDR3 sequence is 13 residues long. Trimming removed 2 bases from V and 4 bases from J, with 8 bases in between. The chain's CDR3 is CASSYQGGTEAFF. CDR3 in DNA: TGTGCCAGCAGTTACCAGGGCGGCACTGAAGCTTTCTTT.

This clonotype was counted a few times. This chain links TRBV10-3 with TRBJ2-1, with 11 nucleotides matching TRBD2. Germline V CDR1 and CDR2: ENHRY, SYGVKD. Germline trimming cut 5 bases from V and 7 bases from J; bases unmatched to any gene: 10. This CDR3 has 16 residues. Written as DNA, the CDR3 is TGTGCCATCAGTACCGTAGCGGGAGGGCCTTTGAATGAGCAGTTCTTC. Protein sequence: CAISTVAGGPLNEQFF.

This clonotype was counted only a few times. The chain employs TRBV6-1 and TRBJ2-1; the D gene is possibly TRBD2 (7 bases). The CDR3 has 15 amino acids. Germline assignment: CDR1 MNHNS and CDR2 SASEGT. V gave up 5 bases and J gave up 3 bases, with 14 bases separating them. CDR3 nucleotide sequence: TGTGCCAGCAGTAAAGGGGGGGCTGTCTACAATGAGCAGTTCTTC. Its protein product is CASSKGGAVYNEQFF.

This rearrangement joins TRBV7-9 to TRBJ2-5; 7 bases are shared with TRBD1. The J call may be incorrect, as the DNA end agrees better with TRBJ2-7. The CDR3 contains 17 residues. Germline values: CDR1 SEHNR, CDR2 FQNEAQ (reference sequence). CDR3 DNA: TGTGCCAGCAGCTTAGGGGGACCGGGACAGAGCAACTACGAGCAGTACTTC. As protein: CASSLGGPGQSNYEQYF.

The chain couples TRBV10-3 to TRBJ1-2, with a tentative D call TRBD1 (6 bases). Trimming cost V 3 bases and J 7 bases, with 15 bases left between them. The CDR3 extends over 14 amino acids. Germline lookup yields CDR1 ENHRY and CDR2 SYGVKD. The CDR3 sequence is CAISDSQGRTGYTF. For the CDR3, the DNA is TGTGCCATCAGTGATAGTCAGGGGAGAACTGGCTACACCTTC.

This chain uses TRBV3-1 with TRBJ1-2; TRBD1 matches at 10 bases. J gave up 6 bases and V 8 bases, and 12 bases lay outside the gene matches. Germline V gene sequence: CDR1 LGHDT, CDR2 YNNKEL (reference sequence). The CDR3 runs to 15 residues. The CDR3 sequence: CASRDRGSKNHGYTF. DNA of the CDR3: TGTGCCAGCCGGGACAGGGGTAGTAAAAACCATGGCTACACCTTC.

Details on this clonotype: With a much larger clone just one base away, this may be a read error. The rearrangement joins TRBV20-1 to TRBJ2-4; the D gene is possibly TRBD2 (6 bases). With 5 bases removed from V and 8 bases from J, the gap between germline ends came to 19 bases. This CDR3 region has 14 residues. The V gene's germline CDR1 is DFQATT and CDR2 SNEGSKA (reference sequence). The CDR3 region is CSAPQVGGLDIQYF. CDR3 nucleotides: TGCAGTGCTCCTCAGGTCGGGGGATTAGACATTCAGTACTTC.

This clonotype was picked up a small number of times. CDR3 in amino acids: CASSHTGQGPYEQYF. The DNA for the CDR3 is TGCGCCAGCAGCCACACGGGACAGGGGCCCTACGAGCAGTACTTC. This sequence joins TRBV4-1 and TRBJ2-7; the match to TRBD1 covers 10 bases. The CDR3 runs to 15 residues. Germline lookup yields CDR1 MGHRA and CDR2 YSYEKL. With V trimmed by 3 bases and J by 2 bases, 4 bases remained unmatched.

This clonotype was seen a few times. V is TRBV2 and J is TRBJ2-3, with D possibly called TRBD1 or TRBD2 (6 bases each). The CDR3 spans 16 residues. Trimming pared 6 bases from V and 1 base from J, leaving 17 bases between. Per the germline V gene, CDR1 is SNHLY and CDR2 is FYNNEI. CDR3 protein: CASRRDRWEGTDTQYF. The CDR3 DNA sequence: TGTGCCAGCAGGCGTGACAGGTGGGAGGGCACAGATACGCAGTATTTT.

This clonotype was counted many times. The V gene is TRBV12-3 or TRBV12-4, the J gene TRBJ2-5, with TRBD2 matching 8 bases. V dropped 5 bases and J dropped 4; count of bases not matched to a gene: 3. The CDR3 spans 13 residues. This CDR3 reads CASSPGGIETQYF. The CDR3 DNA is TGTGCCAGCAGTCCGGGGGGGATAGAGACCCAGTACTTC.

CDR3 protein: CSASKTPSYEQYF. CDR3 nucleotide sequence: TGCAGTGCTAGTAAAACCCCCTCCTACGAGCAGTACTTC. This chain uses TRBV20-1 with TRBJ2-7; D unclear. This CDR3 has 13 residues. The V gene lost 3 bases and the J gene lost 0 bases, with 9 bases spanning the gap. The germline CDR1 and CDR2 sequences are DFQATT and SNEGSKA (reference sequence).

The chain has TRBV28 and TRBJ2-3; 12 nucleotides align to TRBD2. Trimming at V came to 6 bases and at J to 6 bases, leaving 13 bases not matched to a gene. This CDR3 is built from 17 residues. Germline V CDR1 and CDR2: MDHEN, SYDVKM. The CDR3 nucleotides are TGTGCCAGCAGCCCCCCAGGGCTAGCGGGAGGGTCGGATACGCAGTATTTT. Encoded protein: CASSPPGLAGGSDTQYF.

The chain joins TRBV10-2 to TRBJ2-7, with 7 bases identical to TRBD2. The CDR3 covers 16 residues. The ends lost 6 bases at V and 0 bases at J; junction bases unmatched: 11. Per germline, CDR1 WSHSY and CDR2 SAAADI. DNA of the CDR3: TGCGCCAGCAGACCCACTAGCGAAGGAACCTCCTACGAGCAGTACTTC. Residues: CASRPTSEGTSYEQYF.

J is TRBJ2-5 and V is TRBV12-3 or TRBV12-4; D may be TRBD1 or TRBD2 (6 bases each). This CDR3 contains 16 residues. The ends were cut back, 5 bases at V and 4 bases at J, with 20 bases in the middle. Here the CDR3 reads CASSLPRGASLETQYF. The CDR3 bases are TGTGCCAGCAGTCTCCCAAGGGGGGCCAGCCTAGAGACCCAGTACTTC.

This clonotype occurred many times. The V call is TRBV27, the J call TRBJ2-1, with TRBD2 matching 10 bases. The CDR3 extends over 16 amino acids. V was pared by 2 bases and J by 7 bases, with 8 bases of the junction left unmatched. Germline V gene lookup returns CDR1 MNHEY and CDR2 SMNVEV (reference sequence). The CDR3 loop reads CASSLQSGRAGNEQFF. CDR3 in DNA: TGTGCCAGCAGTTTACAAAGCGGGAGGGCTGGTAATGAGCAGTTCTTC.

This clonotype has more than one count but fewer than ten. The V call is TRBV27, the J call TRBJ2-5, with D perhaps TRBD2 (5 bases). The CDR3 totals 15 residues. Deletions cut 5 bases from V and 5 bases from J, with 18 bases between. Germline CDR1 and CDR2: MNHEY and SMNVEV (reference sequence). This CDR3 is CASSASIAPRETQYF. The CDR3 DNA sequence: TGTGCCAGCAGTGCTAGCATCGCGCCAAGGGAGACCCAGTACTTC.

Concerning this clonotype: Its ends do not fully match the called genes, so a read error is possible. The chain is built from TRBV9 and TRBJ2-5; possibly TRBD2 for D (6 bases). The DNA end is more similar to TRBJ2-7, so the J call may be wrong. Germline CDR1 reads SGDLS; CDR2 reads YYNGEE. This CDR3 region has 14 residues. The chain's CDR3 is CAGSKDYVRHEQYF. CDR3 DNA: TGTGCCGGCAGCAAGGACTACGTTAGACACGAGCAGTACTTC.

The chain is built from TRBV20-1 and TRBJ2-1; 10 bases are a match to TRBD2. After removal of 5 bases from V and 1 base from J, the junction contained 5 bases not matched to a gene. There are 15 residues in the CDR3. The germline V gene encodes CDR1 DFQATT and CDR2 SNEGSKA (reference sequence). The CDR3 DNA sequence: TGCAGTGCTTCCGGACTAGCGGCATCCTACAATGAGCAGTTCTTC. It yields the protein CSASGLAASYNEQFF.

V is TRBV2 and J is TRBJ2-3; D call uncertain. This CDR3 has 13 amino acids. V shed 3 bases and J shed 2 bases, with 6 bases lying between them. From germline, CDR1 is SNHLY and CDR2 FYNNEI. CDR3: CASSEEITDTQYF. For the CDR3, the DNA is TGTGCCAGCAGTGAGGAGATCACAGATACGCAGTATTTT.

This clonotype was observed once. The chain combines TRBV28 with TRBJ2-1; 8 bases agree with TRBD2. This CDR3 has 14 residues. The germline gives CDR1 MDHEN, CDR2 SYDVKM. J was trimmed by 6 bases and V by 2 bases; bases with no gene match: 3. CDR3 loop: CASSLRLALNEQFF. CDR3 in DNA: TGTGCCAGCAGTTTAAGACTAGCGCTCAATGAGCAGTTCTTC.

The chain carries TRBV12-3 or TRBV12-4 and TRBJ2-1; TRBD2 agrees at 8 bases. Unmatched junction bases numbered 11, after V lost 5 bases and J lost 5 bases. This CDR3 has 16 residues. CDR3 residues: CASSPRGRAGDNEQFF. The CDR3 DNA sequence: TGTGCCAGCAGTCCAAGAGGACGAGCGGGAGACAATGAGCAGTTCTTC.

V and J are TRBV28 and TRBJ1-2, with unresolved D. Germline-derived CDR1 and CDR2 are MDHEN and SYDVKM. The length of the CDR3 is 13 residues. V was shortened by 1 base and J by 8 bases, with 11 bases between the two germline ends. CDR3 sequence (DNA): TGTGCCAGCAGTTTATACGGCGGGCCGGGCTACACCTTC. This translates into CASSLYGGPGYTF.

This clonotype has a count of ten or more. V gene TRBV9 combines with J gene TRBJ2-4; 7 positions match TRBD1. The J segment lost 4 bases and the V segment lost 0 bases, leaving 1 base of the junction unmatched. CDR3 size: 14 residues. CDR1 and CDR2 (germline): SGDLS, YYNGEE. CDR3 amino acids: CASSVGDSKNIQYF. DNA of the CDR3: TGTGCCAGCAGCGTAGGGGACAGTAAAAACATTCAGTACTTC.